One T cell receptor (beta chain) is described in this entry. This clonotype has at least ten counts. No antigen is known for it. Base-call qualities are not available, and no considerably larger clone is one nucleotide away. The sample's time point label, in plain terms: newly diagnosed GD, antithyroid drugs for less than 3 months. For both TCR sequencing and RNA sequencing, RNA was extracted from PBMCs using TRIzol. The diagnosis of Graves' disease was made according to American Thyroid Association guidelines. Recruitment of patients was carried out at an endocrinology department in Xi'an, China. Each patient gave approximately 10 milliliters of peripheral blood, collected in an EDTA anticoagulant tube. Ficoll Paque Plus density gradient separation was used to isolate PBMCs, and no further T cell sorting was done. RNA quality was checked with an Agilent 2100 Bioanalyzer and agarose gel, and concentration with a NanoDrop 2000.

The CDR3 numbers 15 residues from cysteine through phenylalanine. The kept DNA is CDR3 alone, 45 bases in frame from the first base. The CDR1 and CDR2 encoded by the germline V gene (reference sequence) are DFQATT and SNEGSKA. V drops 2 bases and J drops 8 bases, leaving 19 bases in between. This sample was taken from a study of regulatory T cells in long-lasting Graves disease (TCRdb year 2021). In the study overall: Newly diagnosed Graves' disease patients had taken antithyroid drugs for less than 3 months. Patients with persistent Graves' disease were compared with patients with newly diagnosed Graves' disease using TCR sequencing and RNA sequencing of peripheral blood. The study took place in China and was registered as a clinical trial. A total of about 35 samples underwent TCR sequencing, from roughly 13 patients with persistent Graves' disease and roughly 20 patients with newly diagnosed Graves' disease. General conclusions and limits of the study: Because the primary lesion, thyroid tissue, could not be accessed, the study looked at peripheral blood alone. Persistent Graves' disease patients showed lower TCR Shannon entropy and fewer highly expanded clones than newly diagnosed patients, suggesting clonal expansion. The authors noted that the small sample size was a limitation that may lower accuracy. TRBV28, TRBJ1-2 and TRBJ2-5 were preferentially used in persistent disease, while TRBV20-1 and TRBJ2-1 were favored in newly diagnosed disease. Sequencing and analysis were limited to the TCR beta chain. More public clonotypes were shared among persistent patients (roughly 2,700) than among newly diagnosed patients (under 1,000).

Library prep was done by multiplex PCR. Reads for this sample came from an Illumina HiSeq 4000. TCR beta libraries were built with iRepertoire HTBI primers and Arm-PCR amplification of CDR3 regions. Gel purification was performed on PCR products prior to sequencing. Per the authors' processing: Across samples, some 62 TRBV and approximately 15 TRBJ segments were identified and used for gene usage analysis of CDR3 amino acid clonotypes. COPE and FqMerger were used to merge filtered high-quality paired reads into contigs. Contigs were aligned with BLAST to IMGT TRBV, TRBD and TRBJ reference genes, and CDR3 was defined per IMGT. Clonotypes above 0.1% frequency were classified as highly expanded clones. Repertoire diversity was measured by Shannon entropy, and V-J evenness by the Gini coefficient. Public clonotypes were defined as clonotypes shared by more than one individual. TCRdb took the public reads, trimmed them with fastp at Q25, ran MiXCR for clone calling and kept in-frame beta chains. Rows merge per CDR3 protein into single entries with the most common DNA and genes. None of the V and J calls come from the authors' own analysis; TCRdb made them. This sample comprises about 420,000 distinct CDR3 sequences, 15% to 20% of them detected only once. The ten largest clonotypes hold about 23% of the sample.

The same specimen was also included in a second study, on T cells in Graves' hyperthyroidism and ophthalmopathy. The second paper states: A patient counted as having stable Graves' hyperthyroidism if no progression to ophthalmopathy occurred over 18 months of follow-up. Hyperthyroidism patients were newly diagnosed, with disease duration under 2 months, and aged 18 to 65 years. Patients with uncontrolled infections, other autoimmune diseases, pregnancy or lactation were excluded. Clinical symptoms, serum thyroxine and TRAb, thyroid ultrasound, and orbital computed tomography formed the basis for the diagnoses. For the first round of RT-PCR on the TCR CDR3, the HTBI primer set was used together with the Qiagen OneStep RT-PCR kit. Most expanded thyroid clonotypes (frequency above 0.001) were also detected in blood, a finding suggesting that blood repertoires may reflect thyroid immune responses. A model built on a 13 V-J signature distinguished ophthalmopathy from stable hyperthyroidism, reaching about 89% sensitivity and around 81% specificity in cross-validation and 80%/75% in testing. In validation, the model predicted progression to ophthalmopathy a median of approximately 6.3 months before onset, with about 64% sensitivity and 72.22% specificity. To identify TCR V-J signatures that set the groups apart, the researchers used a discovery cohort of about a hundred patients, made up of around 40 with Graves' ophthalmopathy and some 60 with stable Graves' hyperthyroidism. Prospective prediction of ophthalmopathy was tested in an independent validation cohort consisting of roughly 20 hyperthyroidism patients and about 17 patients who later progressed to ophthalmopathy. For training and testing, the roughly 97 patients in the discovery cohort were randomly divided in a 7:3 ratio. In over five Graves' hyperthyroidism patients, the study also compared T-cell repertoires from thyroid tissue with T-cell repertoires from blood. After sampling, hyperthyroidism patients received methimazole starting at 30 mg daily, and ophthalmopathy patients received high-dose intravenous methylprednisolone. A second multiplex PCR round built the libraries, followed by size selection and purification. Paired-end sequencing of the libraries was performed with 100 bp reads on an Illumina HiSeq2000. SOAPnuke was used to process the raw data, throwing out any read that contained adapters or uncalled bases, had a mean Phred below 15, or lacked an exact constant-primer or identifier match. High-quality paired reads were merged with COPE v1.2.5, and unique nucleotide sequences were defined as clonotypes. MiTCR v1.1 was used to align the clonotypes against IMGT TRBV, TRBD and TRBJ reference segments. The analysis included only V-J combinations with a frequency above 0.0001, which together covered around 99% of the repertoires. The TCS score was defined as F50 (clonal expansion) divided by E x V (chaos), with BLOSUM62-based TCRdist calculated between CDR3 peptides within each V-J. Welch's t-statistics and random forest reduced roughly 530 V-J features to roughly 13, which were used in a naive Bayes classifier (R e1071). No statistical method was used to fix the sample size in advance, and group allocation was not hidden from the investigators. TCR Vbeta CDR3 sequencing of around 130 peripheral blood samples (approximately 44 ophthalmopathy, 75 to 80 hyperthyroidism and roughly 17 progressor patients) is reported in the paper.

Material: peripheral blood mononuclear cells (PBMCs), obtained at new diagnosis, from a patient treated with antithyroid drugs. The clonotype was recovered from a woman aged 18-29 years with Graves disease. Donor details come from another sample of the same person, matched by shared clones. Recombination connected TRBV20-1 to TRBJ2-1, with TRBD1 as a weak D call on 5 bases. The nucleotide sequence is given as TGCAGTGCTAGATCCCCGACAGTTAGTAAGGATGAGCAGTTCTTC. Translation gives CSARSPTVSKDEQFF.